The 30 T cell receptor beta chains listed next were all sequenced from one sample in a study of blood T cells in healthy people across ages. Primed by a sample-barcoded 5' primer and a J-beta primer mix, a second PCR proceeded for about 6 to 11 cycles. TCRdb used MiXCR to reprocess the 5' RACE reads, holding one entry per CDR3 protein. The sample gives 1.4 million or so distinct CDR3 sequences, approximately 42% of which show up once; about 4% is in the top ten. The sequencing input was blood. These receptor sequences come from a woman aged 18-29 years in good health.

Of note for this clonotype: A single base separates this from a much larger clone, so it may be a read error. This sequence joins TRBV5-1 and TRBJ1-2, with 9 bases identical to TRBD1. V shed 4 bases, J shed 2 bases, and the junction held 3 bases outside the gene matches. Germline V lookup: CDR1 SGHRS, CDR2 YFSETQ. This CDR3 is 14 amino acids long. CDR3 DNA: TGCGCCAGCAGCACCGGGACAGGGAACTATGGCTACACCTTC. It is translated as CASSTGTGNYGYTF.

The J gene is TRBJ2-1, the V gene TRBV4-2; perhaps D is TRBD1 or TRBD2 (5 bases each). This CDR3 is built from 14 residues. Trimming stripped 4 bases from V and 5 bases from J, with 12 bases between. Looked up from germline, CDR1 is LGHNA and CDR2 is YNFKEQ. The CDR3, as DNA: TGTGCCAGCAGCCCAGGGACGCCCGACAATGAGCAGTTCTTC. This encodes CASSPGTPDNEQFF.

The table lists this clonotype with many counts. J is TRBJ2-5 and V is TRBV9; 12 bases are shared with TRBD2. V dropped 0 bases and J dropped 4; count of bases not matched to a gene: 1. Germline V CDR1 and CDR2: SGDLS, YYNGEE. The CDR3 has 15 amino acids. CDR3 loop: CASSVGLAGAETQYF. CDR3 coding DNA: TGTGCCAGCAGCGTAGGACTAGCGGGAGCAGAGACCCAGTACTTC. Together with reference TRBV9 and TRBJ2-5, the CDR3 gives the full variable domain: DSGVTQTPKHLITATGQRVTLRCSPRSGDLSVYWYQQSLDQGLQFLIQYYNGEERAKGNILERFSAQQFPDLHSELNLSSLELGDSALYFCASSVGLAGAETQYFGPGTRLLVL.

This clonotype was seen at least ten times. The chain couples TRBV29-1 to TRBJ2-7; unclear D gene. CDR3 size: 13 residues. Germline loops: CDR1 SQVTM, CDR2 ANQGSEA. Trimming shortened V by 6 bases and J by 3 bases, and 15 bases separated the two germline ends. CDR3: CSVSLSLGYEQYF. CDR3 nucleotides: TGCAGCGTGTCGTTATCGTTAGGCTACGAGCAGTACTTC.

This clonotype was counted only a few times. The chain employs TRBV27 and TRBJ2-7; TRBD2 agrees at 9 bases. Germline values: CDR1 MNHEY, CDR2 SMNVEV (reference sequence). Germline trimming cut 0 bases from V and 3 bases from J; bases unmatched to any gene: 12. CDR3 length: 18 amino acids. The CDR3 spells CASSLSSSAGGHSYEQYF. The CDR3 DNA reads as TGTGCCAGCAGTTTATCGTCCTCGGCGGGGGGGCATAGCTACGAGCAGTACTTC.

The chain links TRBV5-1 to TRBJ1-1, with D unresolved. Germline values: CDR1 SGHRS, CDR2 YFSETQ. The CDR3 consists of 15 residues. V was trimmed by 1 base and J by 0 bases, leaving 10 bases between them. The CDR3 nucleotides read TGCGCCAGCAGCTTGCTAGGCCGCCTGAACACTGAAGCTTTCTTT. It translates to CASSLLGRLNTEAFF.

The CDR3 loop reads CASNQAGAHYEQYF. The CDR3 DNA follows: TGTGCCAGCAACCAAGCGGGGGCCCACTACGAGCAGTACTTC. The chain is built from TRBV27 and TRBJ2-7; 8 bases line up with TRBD2. After removal of 7 bases from V and 3 bases from J, the junction contained 8 bases not matched to a gene. Germline V gene data show CDR1 as MNHEY and CDR2 as SMNVEV (reference sequence). The CDR3 has 14 residues.

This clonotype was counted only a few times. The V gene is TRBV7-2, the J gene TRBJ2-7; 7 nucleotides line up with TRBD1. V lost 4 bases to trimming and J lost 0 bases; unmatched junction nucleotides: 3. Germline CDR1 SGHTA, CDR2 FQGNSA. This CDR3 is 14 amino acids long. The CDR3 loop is CASSWGQYSYEQYF. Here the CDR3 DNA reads TGTGCCAGCAGCTGGGGACAGTACTCCTACGAGCAGTACTTC. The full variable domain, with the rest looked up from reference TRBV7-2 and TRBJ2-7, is GAGVSQSPSNKVTEKGKDVELRCDPISGHTALYWYRQSLGQGLEFLIYFQGNSAPDKSGLPSDRFSAERTGGSVSTLTIQRTQQEDSAVYLCASSWGQYSYEQYFGPGTRLTVT.

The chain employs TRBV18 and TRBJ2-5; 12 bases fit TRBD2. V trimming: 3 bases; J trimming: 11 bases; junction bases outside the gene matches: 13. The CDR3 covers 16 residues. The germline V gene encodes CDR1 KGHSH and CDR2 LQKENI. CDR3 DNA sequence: TGTGCCAGCTCACCCTCGACTAGCGGGAGAAACAATGAGCAGTACTTC. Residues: CASSPSTSGRNNEQYF.

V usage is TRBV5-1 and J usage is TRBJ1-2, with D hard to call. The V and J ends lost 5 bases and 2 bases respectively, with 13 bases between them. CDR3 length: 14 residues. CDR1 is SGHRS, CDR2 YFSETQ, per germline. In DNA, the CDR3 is TGCGCCAGCAGAGCCGCCTCGTTGAACTATGGCTACACCTTC. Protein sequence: CASRAASLNYGYTF.

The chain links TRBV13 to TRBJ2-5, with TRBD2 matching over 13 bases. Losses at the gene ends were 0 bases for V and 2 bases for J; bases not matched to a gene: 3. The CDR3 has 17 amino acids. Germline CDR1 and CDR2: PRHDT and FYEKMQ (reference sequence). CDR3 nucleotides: TGTGCCAGCAGCTTAGGGACTAGCGGGAGGCTTCAAGAGACCCAGTACTTC. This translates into CASSLGTSGRLQETQYF.

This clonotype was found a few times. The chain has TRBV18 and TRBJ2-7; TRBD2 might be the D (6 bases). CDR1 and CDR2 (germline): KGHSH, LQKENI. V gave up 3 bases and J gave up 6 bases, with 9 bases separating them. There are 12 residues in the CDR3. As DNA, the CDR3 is TGTGCCAGCTCACCTGTCGGGGGCGAGCAGTACTTC. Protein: CASSPVGGEQYF.

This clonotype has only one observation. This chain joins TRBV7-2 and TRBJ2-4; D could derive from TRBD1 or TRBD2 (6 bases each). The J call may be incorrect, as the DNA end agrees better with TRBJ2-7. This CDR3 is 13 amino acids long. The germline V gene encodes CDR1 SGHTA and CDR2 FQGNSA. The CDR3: CASSLFGGVEQYF. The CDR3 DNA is TGTGCCAGCAGCTTATTCGGGGGCGTCGAGCAGTACTTC.

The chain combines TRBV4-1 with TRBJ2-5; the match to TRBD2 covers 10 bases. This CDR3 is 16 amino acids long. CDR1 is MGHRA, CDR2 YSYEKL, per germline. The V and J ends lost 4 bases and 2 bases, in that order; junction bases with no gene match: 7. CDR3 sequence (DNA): TGCGCCAGCAGCCTTAGGAGCGGGGGGGGACAAGAGACCCAGTACTTC. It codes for CASSLRSGGGQETQYF.

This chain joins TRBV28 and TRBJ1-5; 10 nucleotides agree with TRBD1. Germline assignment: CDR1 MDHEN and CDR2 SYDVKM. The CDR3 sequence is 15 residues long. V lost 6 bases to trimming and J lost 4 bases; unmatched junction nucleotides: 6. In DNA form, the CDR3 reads TGTGCCAGCAGACCTTCGGGACAGGGGAATCAGCCCCAGCATTTT. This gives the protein CASRPSGQGNQPQHF.

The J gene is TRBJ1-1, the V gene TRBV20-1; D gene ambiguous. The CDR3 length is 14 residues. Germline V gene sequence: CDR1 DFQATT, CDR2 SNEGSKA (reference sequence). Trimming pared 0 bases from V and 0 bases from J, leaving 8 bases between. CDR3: CSAREQAMNTEAFF. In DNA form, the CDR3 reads TGCAGTGCTAGAGAGCAAGCCATGAACACTGAAGCTTTCTTT.

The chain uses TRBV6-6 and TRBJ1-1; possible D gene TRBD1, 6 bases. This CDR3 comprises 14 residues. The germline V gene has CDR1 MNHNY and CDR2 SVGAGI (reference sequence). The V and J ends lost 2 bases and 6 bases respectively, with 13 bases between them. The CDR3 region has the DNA TGTGCCAGCAGTTACGGGGGGCAAGTAGCTGAAGCTTTCTTT. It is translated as CASSYGGQVAEAFF.

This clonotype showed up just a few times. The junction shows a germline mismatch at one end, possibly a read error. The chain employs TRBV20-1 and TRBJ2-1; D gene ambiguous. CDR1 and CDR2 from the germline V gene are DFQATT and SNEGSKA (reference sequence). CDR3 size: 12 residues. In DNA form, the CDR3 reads TGCAGTGCCAGAGAATTATACAATGAGCAGTTCTTC. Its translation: CSARELYNEQFF.

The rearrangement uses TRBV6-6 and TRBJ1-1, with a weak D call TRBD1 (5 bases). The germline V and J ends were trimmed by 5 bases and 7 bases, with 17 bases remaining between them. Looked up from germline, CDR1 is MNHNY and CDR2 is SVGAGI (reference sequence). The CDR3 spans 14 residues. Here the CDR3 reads CASSPDGGSVEAFF. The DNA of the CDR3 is TGTGCCAGCAGTCCCGACGGGGGTTCTGTTGAAGCTTTCTTT.

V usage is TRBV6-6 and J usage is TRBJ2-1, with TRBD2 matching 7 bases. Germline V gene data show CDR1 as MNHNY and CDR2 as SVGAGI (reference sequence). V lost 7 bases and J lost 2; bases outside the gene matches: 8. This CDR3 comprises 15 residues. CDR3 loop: CASTYWLAAYNEQFF. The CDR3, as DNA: TGTGCCAGCACTTATTGGCTAGCGGCCTACAATGAGCAGTTCTTC.

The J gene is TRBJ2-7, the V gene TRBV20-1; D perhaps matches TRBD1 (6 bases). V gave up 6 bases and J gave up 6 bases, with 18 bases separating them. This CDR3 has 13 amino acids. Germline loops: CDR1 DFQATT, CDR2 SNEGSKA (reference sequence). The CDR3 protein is CSARLRWGREQYF. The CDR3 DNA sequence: TGCAGTGCCCGCCTGAGGTGGGGGCGCGAGCAGTACTTC.

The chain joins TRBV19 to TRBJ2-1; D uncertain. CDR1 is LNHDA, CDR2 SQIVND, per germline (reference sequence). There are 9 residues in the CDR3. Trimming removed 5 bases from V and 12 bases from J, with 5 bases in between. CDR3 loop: CASSGWQFF. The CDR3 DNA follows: TGTGCCAGTAGTGGCTGGCAGTTCTTC.

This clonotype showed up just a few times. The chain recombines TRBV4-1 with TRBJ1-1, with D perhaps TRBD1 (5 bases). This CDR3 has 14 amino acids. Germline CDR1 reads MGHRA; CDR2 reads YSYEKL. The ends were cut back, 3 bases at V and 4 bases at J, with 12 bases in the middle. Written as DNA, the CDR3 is TGCGCCAGCAGCCACGGGCGGGGGTTCACTGAAGCTTTCTTT. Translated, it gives CASSHGRGFTEAFF.

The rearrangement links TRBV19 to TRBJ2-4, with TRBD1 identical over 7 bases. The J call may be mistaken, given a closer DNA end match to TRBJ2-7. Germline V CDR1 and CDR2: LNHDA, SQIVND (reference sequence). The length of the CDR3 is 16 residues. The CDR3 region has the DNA TGTGCCAGTAGCGCCTTGACAGGGCCTGGTAGGTACGAGCAGTACTTC. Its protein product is CASSALTGPGRYEQYF.

The CDR3 sequence is CASSPPGIHIWEQYF. The CDR3 coding sequence is TGTGCCAGCAGCCCCCCCGGGATCCACATTTGGGAGCAGTACTTC. The chain links TRBV11-2 to TRBJ2-5; TRBD2 is a possible D gene (5 bases). Germline V lookup: CDR1 SGHAT, CDR2 FQNNGV. V was pared by 5 bases and J by 11 bases, with 24 bases between. CDR3 length equals 15 residues. The entire variable domain, with the rest obtained from reference TRBV11-2 and TRBJ2-5, is as follows: EAGVAQSPRYKIIEKRQSVAFWCNPISGHATLYWYQQILGQGPKLLIQFQNNGVVDDSQLPKDRFSAERLKGVDSTLKIQPAKLEDSAVYLCASSPPGIHIWEQYFGPGTRLLVL.

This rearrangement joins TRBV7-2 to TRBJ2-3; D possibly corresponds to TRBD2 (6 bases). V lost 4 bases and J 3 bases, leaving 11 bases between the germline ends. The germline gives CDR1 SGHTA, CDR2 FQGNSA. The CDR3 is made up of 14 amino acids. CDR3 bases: TGTGCCAGCAGCTCCGTCCGGGGGACAGATACGCAGTATTTT. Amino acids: CASSSVRGTDTQYF.

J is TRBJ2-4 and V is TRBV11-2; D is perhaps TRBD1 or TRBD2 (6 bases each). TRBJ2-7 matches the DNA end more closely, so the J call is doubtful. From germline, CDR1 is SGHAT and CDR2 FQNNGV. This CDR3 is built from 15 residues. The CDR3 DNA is TGTGCCAGCAGCTTAGATGGGGGGCGGTCCTACGAGCAGTACTTC. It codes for CASSLDGGRSYEQYF.

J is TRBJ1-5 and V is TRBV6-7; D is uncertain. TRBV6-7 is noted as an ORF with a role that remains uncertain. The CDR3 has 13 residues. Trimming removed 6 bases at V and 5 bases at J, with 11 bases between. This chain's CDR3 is CASSPIRYQPQHF. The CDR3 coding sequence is TGTGCCAGCAGCCCGATCCGGTATCAGCCCCAGCATTTT.

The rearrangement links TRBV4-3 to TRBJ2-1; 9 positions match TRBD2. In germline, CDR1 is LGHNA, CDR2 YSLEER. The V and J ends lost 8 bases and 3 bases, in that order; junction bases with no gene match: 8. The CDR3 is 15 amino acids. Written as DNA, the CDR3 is TGCGCCAGCTCACAGAAGCGGGAGGTCTACAATGAGCAGTTCTTC. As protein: CASSQKREVYNEQFF.

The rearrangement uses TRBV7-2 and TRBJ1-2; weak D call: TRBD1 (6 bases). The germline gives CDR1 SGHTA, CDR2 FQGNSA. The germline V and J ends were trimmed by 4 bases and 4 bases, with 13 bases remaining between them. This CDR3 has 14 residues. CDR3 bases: TGTGCCAGCAGCTCCCTGGTAGGGGGCTATGGCTACACCTTC. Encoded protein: CASSSLVGGYGYTF.